This TCR beta chain emerged from a study of control samples from healthy donors and cancer patients. Method: immunoSEQ multiplex PCR; TCRdb's copy keeps in-frame clones and lacks some. Of about 73,000 clones listed, roughly 92% are singletons. CDR3 length equals 13 residues. V was trimmed by 1 base and J by 7 bases, leaving 10 bases between them. Germline values: CDR1 MDHEN, CDR2 SYDVKM. The sequenced material came from blood. The source is a woman aged 40 to 49 in good health. The chain links TRBV28 to TRBJ1-1; D not certain. The CDR3 DNA follows: TGTGCCAGCAGTTTATCCCAGACCCGTGAAGCTTTCTTT. Translating gives CASSLSQTREAFF.